The TCR beta chain under discussion was sequenced for a study of blood T cell repertoires in COVID-19. Turning to the study itself: From the United States, Italy and Spain came samples of acute and convalescent COVID-19.

Germline V gene lookup returns CDR1 KGHDR and CDR2 SFDVKD. Trimming stripped 5 bases from V and 2 bases from J, with 10 bases between. This CDR3 is built from 14 residues. Assay: immunoSEQ multiplex PCR; the TCRdb copy retains only in-frame clones and omits some. The repertoire includes around 200,000 clones, about four fifths of them detected once, and approximately 6.2% sits in the top ten. V gene TRBV24-1 combines with J gene TRBJ2-3, with unresolved D. The specimen sequenced was peripheral blood. This sequence was found in a woman aged 40 to 55 with acute or convalescent COVID-19. The CDR3 sequence is CATSAAGYTDTQYF. CDR3 nucleotides: TGTGCCACCAGTGCAGCAGGTTACACAGATACGCAGTATTTT.